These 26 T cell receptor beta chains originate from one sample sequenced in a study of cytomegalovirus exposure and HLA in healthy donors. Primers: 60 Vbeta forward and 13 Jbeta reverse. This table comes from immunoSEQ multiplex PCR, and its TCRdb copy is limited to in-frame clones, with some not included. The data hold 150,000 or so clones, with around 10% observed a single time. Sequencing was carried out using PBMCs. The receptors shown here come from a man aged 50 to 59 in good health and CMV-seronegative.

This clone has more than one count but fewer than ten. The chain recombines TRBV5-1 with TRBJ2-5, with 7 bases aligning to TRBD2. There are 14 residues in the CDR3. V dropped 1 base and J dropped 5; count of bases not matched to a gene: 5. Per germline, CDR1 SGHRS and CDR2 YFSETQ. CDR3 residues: CASSLMGGEETQYF. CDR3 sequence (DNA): TGCGCCAGCAGCTTGATGGGAGGGGAGGAGACCCAGTACTTC.

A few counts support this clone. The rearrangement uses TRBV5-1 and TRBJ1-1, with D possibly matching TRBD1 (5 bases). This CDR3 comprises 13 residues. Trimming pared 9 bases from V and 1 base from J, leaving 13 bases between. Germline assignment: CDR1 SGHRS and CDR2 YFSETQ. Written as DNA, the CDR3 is TGCGCCACCGCCAGGGCCCCGAACACTGAAGCTTTCTTT. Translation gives CATARAPNTEAFF.

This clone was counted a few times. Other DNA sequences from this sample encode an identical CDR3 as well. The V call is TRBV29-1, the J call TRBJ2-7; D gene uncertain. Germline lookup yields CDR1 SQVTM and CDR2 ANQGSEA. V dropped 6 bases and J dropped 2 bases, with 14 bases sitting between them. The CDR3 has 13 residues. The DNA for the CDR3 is TGCAGCGTCTCAGGCCCCGGCCCCTACGAGCAGTACTTC. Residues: CSVSGPGPYEQYF.

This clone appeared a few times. CDR3 sequence (DNA): TGTGCCAGCAGCTTAAGTGTTAACAGCGATACGCAGTATTTT. Protein product: CASSLSVNSDTQYF. The rearrangement joins TRBV4-2 to TRBJ2-3; D gene ambiguous. V lost 5 bases, J lost 6 bases, and 15 bases lay in between. The CDR3 spans 14 residues. Germline CDR1 and CDR2: LGHNA and YNFKEQ.

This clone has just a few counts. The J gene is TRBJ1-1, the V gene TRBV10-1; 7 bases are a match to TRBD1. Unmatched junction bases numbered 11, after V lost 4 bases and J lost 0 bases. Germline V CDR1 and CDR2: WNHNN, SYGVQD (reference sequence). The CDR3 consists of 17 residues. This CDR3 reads CASSGSGTENMNTEAFF. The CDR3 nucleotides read TGCGCCAGCAGTGGTAGTGGGACAGAGAACATGAACACTGAAGCTTTCTTT.

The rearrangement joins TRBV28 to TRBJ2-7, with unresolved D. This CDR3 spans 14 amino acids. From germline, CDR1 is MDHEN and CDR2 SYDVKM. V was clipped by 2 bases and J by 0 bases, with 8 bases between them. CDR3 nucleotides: TGTGCCAGCAGTTTACCCTTTAGCTCCTACGAGCAGTACTTC. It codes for CASSLPFSSYEQYF.

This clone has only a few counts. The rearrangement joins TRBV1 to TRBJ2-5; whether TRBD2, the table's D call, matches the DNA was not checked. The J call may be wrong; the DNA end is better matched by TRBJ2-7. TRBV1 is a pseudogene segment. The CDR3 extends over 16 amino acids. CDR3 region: CTSSQRRDPWSHEQYF. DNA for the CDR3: TGCACCAGCAGCCAGCGGCGGGACCCCTGGTCCCACGAGCAGTACTTC.

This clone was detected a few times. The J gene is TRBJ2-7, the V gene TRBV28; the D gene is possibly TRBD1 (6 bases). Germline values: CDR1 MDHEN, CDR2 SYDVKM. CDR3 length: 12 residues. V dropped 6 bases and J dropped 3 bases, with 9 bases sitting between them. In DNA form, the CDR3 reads TGTGCCAGCAGGGGGGCTTACTACGAGCAGTACTTC. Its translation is CASRGAYYEQYF.

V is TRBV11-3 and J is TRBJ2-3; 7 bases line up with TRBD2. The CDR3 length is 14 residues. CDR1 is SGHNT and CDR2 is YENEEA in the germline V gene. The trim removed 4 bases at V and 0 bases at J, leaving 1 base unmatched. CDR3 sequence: CASSWGGSTDTQYF. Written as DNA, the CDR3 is TGTGCCAGCAGCTGGGGGGGAAGCACAGATACGCAGTATTTT.

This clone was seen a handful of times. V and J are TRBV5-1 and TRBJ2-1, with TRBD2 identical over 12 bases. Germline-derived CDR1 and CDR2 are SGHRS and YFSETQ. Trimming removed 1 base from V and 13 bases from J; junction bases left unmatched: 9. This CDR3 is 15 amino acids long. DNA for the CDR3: TGCGCCAGCAGCTTGACTAGCGGGGGGCCAAATTTCCAGTTCTTC. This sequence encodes CASSLTSGGPNFQFF.

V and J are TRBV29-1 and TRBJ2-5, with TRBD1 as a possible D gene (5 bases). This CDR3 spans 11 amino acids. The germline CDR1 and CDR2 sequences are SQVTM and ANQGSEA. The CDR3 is CTVDSQETQYF. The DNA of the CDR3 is TGCACCGTAGACAGCCAAGAGACCCAGTACTTC.

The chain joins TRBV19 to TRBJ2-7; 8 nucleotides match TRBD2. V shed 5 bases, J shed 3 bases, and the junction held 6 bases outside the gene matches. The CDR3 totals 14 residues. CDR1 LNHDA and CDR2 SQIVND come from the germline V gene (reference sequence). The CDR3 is CASSVRGRIYEQYF. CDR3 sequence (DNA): TGTGCCAGTAGTGTTCGCGGGAGGATCTACGAGCAGTACTTC.

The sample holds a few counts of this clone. The CDR3 here is CASSLEQGRSGEQYF. The CDR3 DNA is TGCGCCAGCAGCTTGGAACAGGGGCGCAGCGGCGAGCAGTACTTC. The chain carries TRBV5-1 and TRBJ2-7, with 7 bases lining up with TRBD1. The junction had 9 bases not matched to a gene; V was cut back by 0 bases and J by 6 bases. The CDR3 covers 15 residues. Germline V gene sequence: CDR1 SGHRS, CDR2 YFSETQ.

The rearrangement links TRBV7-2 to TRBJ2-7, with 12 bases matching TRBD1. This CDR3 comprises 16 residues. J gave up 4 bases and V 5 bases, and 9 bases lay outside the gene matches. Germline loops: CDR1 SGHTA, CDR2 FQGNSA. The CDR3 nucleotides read TGTGCCAGCAGCCCTGCCGGGACAGGGGGCCTGTACGAGCAGTACTTC. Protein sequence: CASSPAGTGGLYEQYF. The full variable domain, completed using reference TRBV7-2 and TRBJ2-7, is GAGVSQSPSNKVTEKGKDVELRCDPISGHTALYWYRQSLGQGLEFLIYFQGNSAPDKSGLPSDRFSAERTGGSVSTLTIQRTQQEDSAVYLCASSPAGTGGLYEQYFGPGTRLTVT.

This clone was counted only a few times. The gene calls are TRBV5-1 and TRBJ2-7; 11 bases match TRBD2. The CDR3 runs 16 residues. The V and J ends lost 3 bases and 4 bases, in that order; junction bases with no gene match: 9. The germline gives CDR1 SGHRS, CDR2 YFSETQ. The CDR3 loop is CASSSFSGRAIYEQYF. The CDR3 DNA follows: TGCGCCAGCAGCTCTTTTAGCGGGAGGGCCATTTACGAGCAGTACTTC.

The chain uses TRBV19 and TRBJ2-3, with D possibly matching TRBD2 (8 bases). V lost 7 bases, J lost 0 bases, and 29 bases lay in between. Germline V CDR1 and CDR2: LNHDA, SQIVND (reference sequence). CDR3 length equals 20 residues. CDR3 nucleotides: TGTGCCAGTATTCAATCGAGGGGGCTAGCGGGTACACCTAGCACAGATACGCAGTATTTT. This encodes CASIQSRGLAGTPSTDTQYF.

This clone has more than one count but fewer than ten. CDR3 in amino acids: CASTQWAGGEETQYF. As DNA, the CDR3 is TGTGCCAGCACCCAGTGGGCGGGGGGGGAAGAGACCCAGTACTTC. The chain links TRBV7-9 to TRBJ2-5; 9 bases match TRBD2. The junction had 9 bases not matched to a gene; V was cut back by 7 bases and J by 3 bases. This CDR3 has 15 residues. CDR1 SEHNR and CDR2 FQNEAQ come from the germline V gene (reference sequence).

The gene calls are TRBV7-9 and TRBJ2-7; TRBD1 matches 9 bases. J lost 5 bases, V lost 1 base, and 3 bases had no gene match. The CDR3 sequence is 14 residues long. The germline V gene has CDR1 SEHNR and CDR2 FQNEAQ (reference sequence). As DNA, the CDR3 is TGTGCCAGCAGCTTAGACAGGGGGCTCAACGAGCAGTACTTC. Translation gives CASSLDRGLNEQYF.

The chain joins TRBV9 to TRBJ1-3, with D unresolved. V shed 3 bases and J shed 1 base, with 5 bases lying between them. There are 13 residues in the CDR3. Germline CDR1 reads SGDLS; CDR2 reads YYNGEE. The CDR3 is CASSATSGNTIYF. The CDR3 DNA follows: TGTGCCAGCAGCGCCACTTCTGGAAACACCATATATTTT.

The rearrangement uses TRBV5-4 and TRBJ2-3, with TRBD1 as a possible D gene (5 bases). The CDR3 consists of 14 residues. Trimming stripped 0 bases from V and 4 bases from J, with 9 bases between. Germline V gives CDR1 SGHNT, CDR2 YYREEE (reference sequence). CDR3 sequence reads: CASSLEWGPDTQYF. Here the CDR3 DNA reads TGTGCCAGCAGCTTGGAGTGGGGCCCAGATACGCAGTATTTT.

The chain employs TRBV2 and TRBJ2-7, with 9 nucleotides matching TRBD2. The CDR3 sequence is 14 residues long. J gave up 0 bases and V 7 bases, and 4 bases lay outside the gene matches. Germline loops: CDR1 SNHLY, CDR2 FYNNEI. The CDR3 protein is CASIEREASYEQYF. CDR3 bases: TGTGCCAGCATTGAGCGGGAGGCCTCCTACGAGCAGTACTTC. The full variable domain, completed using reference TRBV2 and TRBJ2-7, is EPEVTQTPSHQVTQMGQEVILRCVPISNHLYFYWYRQILGQKVEFLVSFYNNEISEKSEIFDDQFSVERPDGSNFTLKIRSTKLEDSAMYFCASIEREASYEQYFGPGTRLTVT.

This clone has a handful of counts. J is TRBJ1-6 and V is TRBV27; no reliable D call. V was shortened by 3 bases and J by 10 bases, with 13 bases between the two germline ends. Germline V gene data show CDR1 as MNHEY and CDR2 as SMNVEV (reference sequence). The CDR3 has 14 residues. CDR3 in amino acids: CASSLRETGSPLHF. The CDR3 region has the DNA TGTGCCAGCAGTTTGCGGGAAACGGGCTCACCCCTCCACTTT.

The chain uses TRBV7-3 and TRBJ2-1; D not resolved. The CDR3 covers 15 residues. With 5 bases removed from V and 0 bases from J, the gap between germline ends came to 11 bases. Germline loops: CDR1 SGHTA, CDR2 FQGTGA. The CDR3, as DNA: TGTGCCAGCAGCACAGCACCATCCTCCTACAATGAGCAGTTCTTC. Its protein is CASSTAPSSYNEQFF.

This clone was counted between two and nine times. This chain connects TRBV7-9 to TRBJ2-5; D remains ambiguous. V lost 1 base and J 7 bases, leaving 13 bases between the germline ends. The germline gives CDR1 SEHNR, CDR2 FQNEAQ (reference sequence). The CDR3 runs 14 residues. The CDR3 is CASSLVSGVGTQYF. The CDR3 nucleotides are TGTGCCAGCAGCTTAGTTTCCGGAGTGGGGACCCAGTACTTC.

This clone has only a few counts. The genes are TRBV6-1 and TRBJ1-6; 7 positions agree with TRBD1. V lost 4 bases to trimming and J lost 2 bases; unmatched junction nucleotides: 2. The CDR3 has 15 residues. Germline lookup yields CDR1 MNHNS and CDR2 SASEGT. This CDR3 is CASSGGQTYNSPLHF. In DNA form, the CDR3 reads TGTGCCAGCAGTGGGGGACAGACCTATAATTCACCCCTCCACTTT.

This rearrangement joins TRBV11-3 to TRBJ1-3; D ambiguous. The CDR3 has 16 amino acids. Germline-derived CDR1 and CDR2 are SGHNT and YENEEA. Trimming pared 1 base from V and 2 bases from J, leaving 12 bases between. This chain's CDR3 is CASSLGPPEAGNTIYF. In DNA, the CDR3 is TGTGCCAGCAGCTTAGGCCCCCCGGAGGCTGGAAACACCATATATTTT.